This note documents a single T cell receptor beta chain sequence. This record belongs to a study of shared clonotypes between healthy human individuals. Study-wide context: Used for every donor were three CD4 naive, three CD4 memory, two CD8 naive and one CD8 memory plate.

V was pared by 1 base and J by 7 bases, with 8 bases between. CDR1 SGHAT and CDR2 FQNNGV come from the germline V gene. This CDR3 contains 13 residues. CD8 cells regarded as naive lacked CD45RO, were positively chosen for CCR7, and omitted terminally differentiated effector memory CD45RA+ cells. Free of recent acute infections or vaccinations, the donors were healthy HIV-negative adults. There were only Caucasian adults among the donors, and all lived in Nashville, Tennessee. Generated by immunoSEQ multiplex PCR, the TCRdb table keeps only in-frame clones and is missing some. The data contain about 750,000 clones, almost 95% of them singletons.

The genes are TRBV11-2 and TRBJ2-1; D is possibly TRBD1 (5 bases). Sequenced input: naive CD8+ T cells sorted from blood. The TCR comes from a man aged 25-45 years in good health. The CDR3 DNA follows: TGTGCCAGCAGCTTAGGGACAATGAATGAGCAGTTCTTC. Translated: CASSLGTMNEQFF.